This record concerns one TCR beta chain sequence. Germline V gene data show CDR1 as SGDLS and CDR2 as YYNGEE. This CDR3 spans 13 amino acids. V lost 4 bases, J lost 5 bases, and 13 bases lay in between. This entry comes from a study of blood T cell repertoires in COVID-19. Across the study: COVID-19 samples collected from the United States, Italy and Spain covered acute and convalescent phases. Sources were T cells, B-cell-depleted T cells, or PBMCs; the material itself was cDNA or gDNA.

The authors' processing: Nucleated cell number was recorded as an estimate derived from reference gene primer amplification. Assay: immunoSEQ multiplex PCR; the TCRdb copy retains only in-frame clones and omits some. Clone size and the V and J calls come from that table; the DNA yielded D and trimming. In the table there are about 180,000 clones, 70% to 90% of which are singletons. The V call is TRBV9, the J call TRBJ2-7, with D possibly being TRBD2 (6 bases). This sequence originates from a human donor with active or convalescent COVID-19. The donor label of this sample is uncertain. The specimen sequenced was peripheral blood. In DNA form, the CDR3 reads TGTGCCAGCAGCCTAACGGGACTGGACGAGCAGTACTTC. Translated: CASSLTGLDEQYF. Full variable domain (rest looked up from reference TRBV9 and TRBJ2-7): DSGVTQTPKHLITATGQRVTLRCSPRSGDLSVYWYQQSLDQGLQFLIQYYNGEERAKGNILERFSAQQFPDLHSELNLSSLELGDSALYFCASSLTGLDEQYFGPGTRLTVT.